The source of this T cell receptor beta chain is a study of cytomegalovirus exposure and HLA in healthy donors (dated by TCRdb to the late 2010s). Turning to the overall study: According to an earlier analysis of 450 to 650 of the donors, some 180 million T cells yielded some 110 million unique TCR beta sequences and less than 300 Gb of sequence data. A later genetic analysis used genome-wide SNP genotypes for 398 of the 666 donors, treating that subset as a discovery cohort. An early release that covered about 600 HLA-typed donors contained around 330 gigabases of sequencing data and tens of millions of unique TCR sequences. The study was designed to test whether signatures of past pathogen exposure could be identified by cataloging public T cell receptors. To predict cytomegalovirus infection status, the study combined high-throughput TCR immunosequencing, statistical association of individual TCRs with disease status, and machine learning. HLA typing covered class I and class II loci at four-digit resolution. The later analysis used no new phenotypic data to find candidate immune exposures, relying instead on TCR beta sequences and their occurrence across donors. Among 398 genotyped donors of the cohort, an average of approximately 230,000 unique TCR beta nucleotide sequences were sequenced per donor, around 20% of them non-productive. Along with the approximately 700-subject first cohort, a separate validation cohort of over 90 different subjects was used. To study patterns of TCR occurrence, a later analysis re-analyzed previously published TCR beta repertoires from more than 550 donors and added high-resolution HLA genotyping. Roughly five DR-DQ haplotypes were treated as single units for association and clustering because of strong linkage in the cohort. Using immunosequencing, the study profiled T cell repertoires from around 670 subjects and related those repertoires to cytomegalovirus serostatus. The genetic ancestry cluster associated with self-reported Caucasian donors included approximately 85% of the 300 to 400 genotyped donors. An earlier analysis of several hundred of the donors used high-throughput TCR beta sequencing to judge whether each TCR beta V gene segment behaved as functional or pseudogenic. All discovery cohort repertoires had been generated on a single sequencing platform. Typing coverage differed by locus: A, B, C, DRB1 and DQB1 were typed in roughly 620-630 donors, DQA1 in 522, DPA1 in approximately 610, and DPB1 in 472. Alongside the repertoire data, information on donor age, sex, ethnicity and CMV serostatus was compiled.

As concerns this clone: Its cognate antigen has yet to be identified. Nothing much larger sits one base from this clone, and base qualities are not available.

Summary of the overall study and its limitations: A further reported finding was that TCR beta sequences accurately predicted the HLA-A and HLA-B alleles for most subjects in the first cohort. Three of the identified cytomegalovirus-associated TCR beta chains were confirmed in vitro to be specific for cytomegalovirus antigens. The study listed over 150 TCR beta chains as associated with cytomegalovirus. According to a later analysis, parvovirus B19, influenza, CMV and Epstein-Barr virus appeared linked to several top co-occurrence clusters. In this cohort, only TCR beta chains were sequenced, and detectable features were limited by the absence of alpha or paired-chain data. An earlier analysis of some 590 of the donors showed that most TCR beta V segments appeared in productive rearrangements either about 87% or about 30% of the time, which broadly matched IMGT annotations. In a later analysis, 16,951 TCR beta sequences were associated with specific HLA alleles at a false discovery rate of 0.05. A cluster of highly shared sequence variants was judged likely to be a technical artifact of the sequencing pipeline. A later genetic analysis reported fewer N-insertions in productive TCRs among donors in an Asian-associated ancestry cluster than the roughly 620-donor mean. A later genetic analysis associated a missense DCLRE1C variant with V-gene and J-gene trimming of TCR beta chains, and an independent cohort replicated the association. According to a later analysis, most CMV-associated TCR beta chains appeared to be HLA-restricted, and the HLA associations seemed to be driven largely by CMV exposure. CMV serostatus was the only immune exposure information available for the cohort. The classifier was reported to diagnose cytomegalovirus status with high specificity and sensitivity in both the original cohort and the validation cohort. Presence/absence analyses assumed roughly uniform sequencing depth across donors, an assumption that may not hold. Linkage disequilibrium might explain the correlated functional status among segregating V segments, but an unknown experimental factor could not be excluded. Most TCR sequences were seen in very few donors, while some public TCRs were found in many individuals. Because some donors lacked HLA typing at each locus, the association tests relied only on the typed subset. A later analysis found that HLA-associated TCR beta chains were more clonally expanded and had lower generation probabilities than equally common non-associated chains. Strong co-occurrence of HLA alleles, especially DR and DQ, made assigning TCR associations to individual alleles difficult. The authors suggested that the approach could potentially be extended to other disease states and immunological phenotypes. The earlier analysis of 587 of the donors excluded fewer than 20 rarely observed V segments, including chromosome 9 orphons, because counts were too low. According to a later analysis, TCR association rates differed among HLA loci, with DRB1 alleles showing the most associated TCRs and HLA-C alleles showing the fewest.

The cohort consisted of more than 650 healthy bone marrow donors. Cohort members were all nominally healthy when sampled, although unrecorded immune exposures were likely present. The donor was CMV seronegative and was included in the group of over 300 seronegative cohort members. A peripheral blood sample was provided by each donor, and peripheral blood mononuclear cells were used for TCR beta sequencing. The Qiagen DNeasy Blood Extraction Kit was used to extract genomic DNA from the blood cell samples. The library came from the immunoSEQ multiplex PCR assay. The multiplex PCR relied on a mix of 60 forward primers for TCR Vbeta segments and 13 reverse primers for TCR Jbeta segments. A multiplex PCR assay on genomic DNA amplified the CDR3 region of rearranged TCR beta genes. On the Illumina HiSeq System, the amplified TCR beta libraries were sequenced as 87-base-pair reads. In the paper's pipeline: Across the roughly 600 repertoires, a later analysis counted roughly 84 million unique TCR beta chains, some 11 million of which were shared by at least two donors. Raw reads were error-corrected and collapsed into unique sequences by a nearest-neighbor algorithm in which closely related sequences were merged to remove PCR and sequencing errors. CDR3 sequences were aligned to IMGT reference sequences to assign V, D and J gene segments. For a sequence to be retained, a match of at least six nucleotides to both a V gene segment and a J gene segment was required. A rearrangement was called productive if the CDR3 had no stop codons and remained in frame with V and J, and every other rearrangement was called non-productive. CDR3 was defined according to IMGT convention as the region running from the second conserved V-encoded cysteine to the conserved J-encoded phenylalanine. The earlier analysis of a few hundred of the donors excluded sequences that lacked an unambiguous match to a single V gene segment. An earlier analysis of approximately 590 of the donors called V segments functional above 56.7% productive rearrangements and segregating when the between-donor standard deviation exceeded 5%. A statistical classification framework was built for diagnosing cytomegalovirus status from the catalog of TCR beta chain sequences. In a later analysis, TCR nucleotide sequences were compared against IMGT/GENE-DB human TR gene sequences so that V and J genes could be assigned. Using the TCRdist pipeline, a later analysis assigned CDR3 sequences along with most-parsimonious VDJ recombination scenarios. In a later analysis, every TCR beta chain was defined by the combination of its CDR3 amino acid sequence and its V-gene family, and reads without a unique V-gene family were dropped. To address suspected cross-contamination and a sequencing artifact, a later analysis removed around 600 highly shared, low-generation-probability nucleotide sequences. For each public chain, a later analysis derived a clonal expansion index from normalized ranks of inferred template counts within each repertoire. Generation probabilities in a later analysis came from a VDJ recombination model fitted to out-of-frame rearrangements, and those results were checked against IGoR. A later analysis scored TCR-TCR, TCR-HLA and TCR-CMV co-occurrence with hypergeometric tests, applying a repertoire-size bias correction to TCR pairs. False discovery rates were estimated in a later analysis by permuting HLA or CMV assignments 20 times. In a later analysis, co-occurring TCRs were grouped using DBSCAN, and TCRdist sequence similarity was added for clustering within HLA-allele-positive subsets. Repertoires with fewer than 30,000 or more than 120,000 public chains, plus five repertoires with anomalous nucleotide sharing, were excluded from co-occurrence clustering. This is the immuneACCESS table as TCRdb keeps it, with only in-frame sequences that have V and J called. A part of the clones is gone; compared with another copy, unresolved V genes explain less than half, and the rest is unexplained. Clonal size and the V and J genes are those of that table, whereas D and trimming came from the DNA. This sample is represented by around 180,000 clones; roughly four fifths of them were singletons. The ten largest make up 1.5% to 2% of the sample.

This TCR was sampled from a man aged 18 to 35 in good health and CMV-seronegative. Material for sequencing was PBMCs.

CDR3 reads: CASSLSGSNQPQHF. The DNA reads TGTGCCAGCAGCTTATCGGGAAGCAATCAGCCCCAGCATTTT. Recombination linked TRBV13 to TRBJ1-5; the D gene identity is not certain. Deletion took 2 bases off V and 1 base off J, with a span of 6 bases between the germline ends. The CDR3 numbers 14 residues from cysteine through phenylalanine. The sequence is cut down to CDR3 DNA, 42 bases in frame from base 1. CDR1 and CDR2 (PRHDT, FYEKMQ) derive from the germline V gene (reference sequence).